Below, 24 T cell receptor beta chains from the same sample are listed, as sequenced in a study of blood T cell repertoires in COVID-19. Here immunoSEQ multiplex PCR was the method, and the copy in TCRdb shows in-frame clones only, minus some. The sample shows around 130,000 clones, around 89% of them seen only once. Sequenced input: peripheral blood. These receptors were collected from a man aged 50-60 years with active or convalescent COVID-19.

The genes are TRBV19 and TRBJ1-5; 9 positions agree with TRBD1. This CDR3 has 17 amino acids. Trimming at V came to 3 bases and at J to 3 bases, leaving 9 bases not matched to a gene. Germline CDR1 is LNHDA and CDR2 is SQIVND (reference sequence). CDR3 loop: CASSIGGGTGINQPQHF. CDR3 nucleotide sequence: TGTGCCAGTAGTATCGGAGGGGGGACAGGGATCAATCAGCCCCAGCATTTT.

The CDR3, as DNA: TGCGCCAGCAGCCAAGTCTCTAGCGGGGGGCAGGAGACCCAGTACTTC. Protein product: CASSQVSSGGQETQYF. V is TRBV4-1 and J is TRBJ2-5; TRBD2 matches 11 bases. V trimming: 1 base; J trimming: 5 bases; junction bases outside the gene matches: 6. From germline, CDR1 is MGHRA and CDR2 YSYEKL. This CDR3 region has 16 residues.

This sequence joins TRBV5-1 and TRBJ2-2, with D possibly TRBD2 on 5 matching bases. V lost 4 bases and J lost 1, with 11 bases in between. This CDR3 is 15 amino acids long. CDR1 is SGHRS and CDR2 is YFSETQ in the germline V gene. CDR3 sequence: CASSQSAGNTGELFF. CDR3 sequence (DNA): TGCGCCAGCAGCCAAAGTGCGGGGAACACCGGGGAGCTGTTTTTT.

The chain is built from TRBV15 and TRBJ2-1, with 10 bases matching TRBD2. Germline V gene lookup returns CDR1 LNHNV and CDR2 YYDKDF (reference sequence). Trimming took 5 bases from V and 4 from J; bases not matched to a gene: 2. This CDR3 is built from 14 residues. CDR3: CATSVAGGYNEQFF. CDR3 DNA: TGTGCCACCAGCGTAGCGGGGGGTTACAATGAGCAGTTCTTC.

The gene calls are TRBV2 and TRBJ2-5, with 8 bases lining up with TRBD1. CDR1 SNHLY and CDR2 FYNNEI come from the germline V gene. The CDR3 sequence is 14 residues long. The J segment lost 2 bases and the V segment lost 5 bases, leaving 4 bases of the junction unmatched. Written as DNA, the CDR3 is TGTGCCAGCAGTCGTGACAGGGGACAAGAGACCCAGTACTTC. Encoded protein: CASSRDRGQETQYF.

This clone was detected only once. Written as DNA, the CDR3 is TGTGCCAGCAGATATAGCGGGGGGGCTACAGATACGCAGTATTTT. It encodes CASRYSGGATDTQYF. The chain is built from TRBV4-2 and TRBJ2-3, with TRBD2 identical over 11 bases. CDR1 and CDR2 (germline): LGHNA, YNFKEQ. With 6 bases clipped from V and 3 bases from J, the junction kept 5 bases outside the gene matches. The CDR3 length is 15 residues.

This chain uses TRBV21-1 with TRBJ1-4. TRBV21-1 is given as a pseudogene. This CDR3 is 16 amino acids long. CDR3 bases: TGTGCCAGCAGCAACCTCGGCCTAGCAACTAATGAAAAACTGTTTTTT. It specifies CASSNLGLATNEKLFF.

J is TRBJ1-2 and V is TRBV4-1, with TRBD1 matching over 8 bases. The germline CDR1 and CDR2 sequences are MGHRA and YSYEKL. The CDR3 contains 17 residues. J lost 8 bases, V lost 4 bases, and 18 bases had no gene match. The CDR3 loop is CASSRTSTLRGQGGYTF. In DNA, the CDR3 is TGCGCCAGCAGCCGCACATCCACCCTCAGGGGGCAGGGCGGCTACACCTTC.

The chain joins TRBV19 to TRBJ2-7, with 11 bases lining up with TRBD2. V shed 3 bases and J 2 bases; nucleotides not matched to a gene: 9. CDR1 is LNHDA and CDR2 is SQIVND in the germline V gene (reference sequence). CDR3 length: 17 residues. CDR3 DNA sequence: TGTGCCAGTAGTATTAGAGGAACTAGCGGGAGCCCCTACGAGCAGTACTTC. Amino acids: CASSIRGTSGSPYEQYF. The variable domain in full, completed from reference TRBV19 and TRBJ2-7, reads DGGITQSPKYLFRKEGQNVTLSCEQNLNHDAMYWYRQDPGQGLRLIYYSQIVNDFQKGDIAEGYSVSREKKESFPLTVTSAQKNPTAFYLCASSIRGTSGSPYEQYFGPGTRLTVT.

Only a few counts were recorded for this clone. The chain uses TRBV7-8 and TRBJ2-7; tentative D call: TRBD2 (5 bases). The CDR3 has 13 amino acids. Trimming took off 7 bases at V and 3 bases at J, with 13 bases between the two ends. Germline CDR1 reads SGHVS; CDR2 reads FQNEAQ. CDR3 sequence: CASTSGTNYEQYF. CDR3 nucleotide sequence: TGTGCCAGCACCTCGGGAACCAACTACGAGCAGTACTTC.

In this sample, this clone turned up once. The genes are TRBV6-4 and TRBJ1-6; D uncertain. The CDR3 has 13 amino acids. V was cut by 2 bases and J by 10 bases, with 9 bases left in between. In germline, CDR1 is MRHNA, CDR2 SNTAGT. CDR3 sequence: CASSDQRGSPLHF. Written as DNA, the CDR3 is TGTGCCAGCAGTGACCAGCGGGGATCACCCCTCCACTTT.

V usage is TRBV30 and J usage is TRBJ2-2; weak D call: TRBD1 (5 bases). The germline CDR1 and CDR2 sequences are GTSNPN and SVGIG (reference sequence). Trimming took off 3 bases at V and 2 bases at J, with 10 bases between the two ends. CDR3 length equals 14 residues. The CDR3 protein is CAWRSQGNTGELFF. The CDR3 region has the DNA TGTGCCTGGAGGTCTCAGGGTAACACCGGGGAGCTGTTTTTT.

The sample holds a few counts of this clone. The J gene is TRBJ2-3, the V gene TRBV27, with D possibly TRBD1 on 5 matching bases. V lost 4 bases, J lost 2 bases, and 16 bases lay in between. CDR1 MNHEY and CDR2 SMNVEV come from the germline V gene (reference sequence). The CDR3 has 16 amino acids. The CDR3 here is CASSSRFVGATDTQYF. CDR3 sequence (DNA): TGTGCCAGCAGTTCTCGTTTTGTTGGGGCCACAGATACGCAGTATTTT.

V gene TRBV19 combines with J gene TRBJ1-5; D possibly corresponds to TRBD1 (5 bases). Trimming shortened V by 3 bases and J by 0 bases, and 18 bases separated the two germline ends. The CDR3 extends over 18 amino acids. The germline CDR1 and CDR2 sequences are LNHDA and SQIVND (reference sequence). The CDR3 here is CASSMDEFGGYSNQPQHF. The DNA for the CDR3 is TGTGCCAGTAGTATGGACGAGTTCGGGGGATATAGCAATCAGCCCCAGCATTTT.

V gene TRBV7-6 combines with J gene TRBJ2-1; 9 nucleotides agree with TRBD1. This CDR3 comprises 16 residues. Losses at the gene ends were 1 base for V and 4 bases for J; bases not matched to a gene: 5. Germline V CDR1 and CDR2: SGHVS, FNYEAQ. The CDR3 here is CASSLGGTGRYNEQFF. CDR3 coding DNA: TGTGCCAGCAGCTTAGGCGGGACAGGGCGGTACAATGAGCAGTTCTTC.

The CDR3 loop is CASGLGGTGNTIYF. In nucleotides, the CDR3 is TGTGCCAGCGGCTTGGGGGGTACTGGAAACACCATATATTTT. V usage is TRBV2 and J usage is TRBJ1-3, with D possibly TRBD1 on 5 matching bases. CDR3 length: 14 residues. Germline V gene data show CDR1 as SNHLY and CDR2 as FYNNEI. Between the trimmed V and J ends, which lost 8 bases and 2 bases, there was a span of 13 bases.

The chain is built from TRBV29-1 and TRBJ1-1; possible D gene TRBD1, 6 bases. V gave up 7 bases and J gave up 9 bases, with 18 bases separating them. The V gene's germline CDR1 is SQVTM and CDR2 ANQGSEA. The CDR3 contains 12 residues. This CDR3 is CSASLLQGQAFF. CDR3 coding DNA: TGCAGCGCCAGCCTATTACAGGGACAAGCTTTCTTT.

In nucleotides, the CDR3 is TGTGCCAGTAGCGGGACTGCGAACACCGGGGAGCTGTTTTTT. Translated: CASSGTANTGELFF. The V and J genes are TRBV19 and TRBJ2-2; a possible D gene is TRBD2 (6 bases). Trimming took off 6 bases at V and 0 bases at J, with 8 bases between the two ends. Germline assignment: CDR1 LNHDA and CDR2 SQIVND (reference sequence). This CDR3 has 14 residues.

CDR3 amino acids: CASSPTGVRNTIYF. DNA of the CDR3: TGTGCCAGCAGCCCCACGGGTGTGCGAAACACCATATATTTT. This chain links TRBV9 with TRBJ1-3, with no clear D. V lost 4 bases to trimming and J lost 5 bases, with 13 bases between them. Germline V gene sequence: CDR1 SGDLS, CDR2 YYNGEE. This CDR3 region has 14 residues.

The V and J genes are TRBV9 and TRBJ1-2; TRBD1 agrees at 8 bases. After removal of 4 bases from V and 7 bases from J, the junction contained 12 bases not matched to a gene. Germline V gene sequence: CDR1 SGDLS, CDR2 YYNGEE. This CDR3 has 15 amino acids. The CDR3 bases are TGTGCCAGCAGCTCCCCCGGGACAGGATCTCGTGGCTACACCTTC. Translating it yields CASSSPGTGSRGYTF.

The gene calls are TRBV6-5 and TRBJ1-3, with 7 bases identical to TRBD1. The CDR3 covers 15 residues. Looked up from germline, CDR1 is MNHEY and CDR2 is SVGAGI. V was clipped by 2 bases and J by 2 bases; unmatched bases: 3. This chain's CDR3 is CASSYKGATGNTIYF. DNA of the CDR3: TGTGCCAGCAGTTACAAGGGGGCGACTGGAAACACCATATATTTT.

The CDR3 loop reads CATSDPSGQGAAFGTQYF. The DNA of the CDR3 is TGTGCCACCAGTGACCCGTCCGGACAGGGGGCGGCTTTTGGTACGCAGTATTTT. The chain employs TRBV24-1 and TRBJ2-3; 11 bases line up with TRBD1. V dropped 4 bases and J dropped 8; count of bases not matched to a gene: 16. Germline V gives CDR1 KGHDR, CDR2 SFDVKD. This CDR3 is built from 18 residues.

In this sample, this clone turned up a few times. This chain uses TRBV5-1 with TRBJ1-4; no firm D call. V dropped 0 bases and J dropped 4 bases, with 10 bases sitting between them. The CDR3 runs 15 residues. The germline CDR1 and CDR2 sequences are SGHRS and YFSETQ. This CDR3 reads CASSLAPSVNEKLFF. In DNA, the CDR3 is TGCGCCAGCAGCTTGGCCCCCTCAGTTAATGAAAAACTGTTTTTT. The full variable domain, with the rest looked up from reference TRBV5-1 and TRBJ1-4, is KAGVTQTPRYLIKTRGQQVTLSCSPISGHRSVSWYQQTPGQGLQFLFEYFSETQRNKGNFPGRFSGRQFSNSRSEMNVSTLELGDSALYLCASSLAPSVNEKLFFGSGTQLSVL.

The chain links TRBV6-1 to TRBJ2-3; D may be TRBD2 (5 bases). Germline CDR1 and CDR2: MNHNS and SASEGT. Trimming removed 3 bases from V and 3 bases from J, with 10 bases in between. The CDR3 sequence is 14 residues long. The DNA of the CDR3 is TGTGCCAGCAGTGACGTTCCGGGAACAGATACGCAGTATTTT. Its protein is CASSDVPGTDTQYF.